The source of this T cell receptor (beta chain) is a study of blood T cell repertoires in COVID-19. Study context: From the United States, Italy and Spain came samples of acute and convalescent COVID-19. PBMCs, B-cell-depleted T cells, or T cells were the source of the cDNA or gDNA that made up the material.

This clone was detected once. In the original analysis: The authors estimated nucleated cell counts from reference gene primer amplification. The method was immunoSEQ multiplex PCR; TCRdb's version includes in-frame clones alone and lacks a portion of them. The V and J calls and clone size are taken from that table; D and trimming were inferred from the DNA. The repertoire has roughly 180,000 clones, approximately 83% of them found once; the top ten carry about 8.2%. Germline CDR1 MDHEN, CDR2 SYDVKM. V was cut by 6 bases and J by 9 bases, with 30 bases left in between. The CDR3 totals 18 residues. V gene TRBV28 combines with J gene TRBJ1-3; a possible D gene is TRBD1 (6 bases). The sample taken for sequencing was peripheral blood. The source of this sequence is a man aged 55 to 70 with acute or convalescent COVID-19. The CDR3 reads CASSPTKISGGIIGTIYF. The CDR3 DNA is TGTGCCAGCAGCCCAACCAAAATATCGGGGGGCATAATCGGCACCATATATTTT.